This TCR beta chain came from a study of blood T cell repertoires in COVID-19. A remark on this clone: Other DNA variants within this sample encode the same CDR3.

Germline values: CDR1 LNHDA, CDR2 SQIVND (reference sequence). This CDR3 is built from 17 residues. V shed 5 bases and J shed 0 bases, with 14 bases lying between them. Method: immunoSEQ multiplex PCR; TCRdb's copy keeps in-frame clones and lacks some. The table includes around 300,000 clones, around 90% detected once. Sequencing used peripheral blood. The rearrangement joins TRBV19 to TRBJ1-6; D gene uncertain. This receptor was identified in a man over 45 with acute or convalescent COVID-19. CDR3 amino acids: CASSLTGVSSYNSPLHF. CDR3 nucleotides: TGTGCCAGTAGTCTGACTGGAGTAAGCTCCTATAATTCACCCCTCCACTTT.